This TCR beta chain is from a study of T cell changes during pregnancy in multiple sclerosis. CDR3 length: 14 residues. Germline CDR1 is SQVTM and CDR2 is ANQGSEA. V trimming: 2 bases; J trimming: 1 base; junction bases outside the gene matches: 4. Assay used: immunoSEQ multiplex PCR; TCRdb lists only in-frame clones, some missing. The table shows 30,000 to 35,000 clones, with about nine tenths occurring only once. The receptor comes from a female donor with multiple sclerosis, enrolled in a pregnancy study. The gene calls are TRBV29-1 and TRBJ1-1; TRBD1 matches at 7 bases. This material consisted of CD8+ T cells from peripheral blood mononuclear cells, taken before pregnancy. The CDR3 DNA reads as TGCAGCGTTGAAAGGGGGACAGAGAACACTGAAGCTTTCTTT. Protein: CSVERGTENTEAFF.